Described below is a single T cell receptor (beta chain) sequence and its context. The target of this receptor is not known. No base quality values were provided; no much bigger clone lies one nucleotide off. This entry is derived from a study of shared clonotypes between healthy human individuals (dated by TCRdb to 2020 to 2022). Context from the whole study: A couple of women and three men aged 18 to 49 years were included in the cohort. For each donor, CD4 naive and CD4 memory were each given three plates, CD8 naive was given two plates, and CD8 memory was given one plate. The study deeply sequenced blood TCR repertoires of about 5 healthy adults to estimate repertoire size and the extent of clonotype sharing between individuals. Different laboratories and diverse techniques were used to prepare libraries and sequence TCR repertoires, to increase sequencing depth and limit assay-specific biases. Leukapheresis yielded between about 0.85 and 10 billion PBMCs per donor. Results and caveats for the whole study, not just this receptor: Larger estimated clonotype richness was generally found for naive subsets than for memory subsets. The genetic and exposure-history diversity represented was limited by the small number of donors. Sampling was restricted to blood, and TCR repertoires in tissue are likely to differ from TCR repertoires in blood. Compared with non-shared clonotypes, clonotypes shared by all four sorted-subset donors had higher generation probabilities. Even with the large sequencing depth, rarefaction of the sorted-subset datasets indicated that sequencing was incomplete. Approximately 5% of naive CD4, 3% to 4% of naive CD8, 2.3% of memory CD4, and over 0.35% of memory CD8 clonotypes were shared across several donors. Pairwise subsampling led to the expectation that sequencing depth would affect the degree of clonotype sharing among donors.

The donors were healthy, HIV-negative adults with no recently reported acute infections or vaccinations. Only Caucasian adults living in Nashville, Tennessee, USA were represented among the donors. CD4+ T cells were enriched by magnetic negative selection, after which naive cells were positively selected on CD45RA and the negative fraction was taken as the memory subset. Blood was collected by leukapheresis, and PBMCs were isolated by Ficoll-Histopaque density gradient centrifugation and then cryopreserved in liquid nitrogen vapor phase. Purity and quantity of every magnetically sorted T cell population were checked by analytical flow cytometry. Genomic DNA was isolated from every sorted fraction and measured by UV absorbance on a Nanodrop 2000c. Based on the germline V gene (reference sequence), the CDR1 and CDR2 sequences are SEHNR and FQNEAQ. V is pared back by 5 bases and J by 7 bases, with 29 bases lying between the germline termini. The CDR3 runs 18 residues from the cysteine to the phenylalanine. This entry keeps only the CDR3 DNA: 54 bases, framed from base 1.

Using the deep immunoSEQ assay, multiplex PCR amplified TCR CDR3 regions from genomic DNA. Extracted genomic DNA from each cell subset was spread evenly across all wells of several immunoSEQ 96-well plates, with each plate serving as a replicate. For sorted subsets, 200 ng of genomic DNA, equivalent to 25,000 to 35,000 T cell genomes, went into each replicate PCR. Purified libraries were quantified with a Qubit 3.0 fluorometer, sized on a Bioanalyzer 2100, and re-quantified with the KAPA Library Quantification kit. Each immunoSEQ 96-well plate was sequenced on its own single-read 150-cycle Illumina NextSeq 550 flow cell. In the authors' own workflow: Because the immunoSEQ output held only junctional sequences and lacked quality scores, the filtering could not match the filtering applied to full-length reads. To assign V/J genes and CDR3, sequences were annotated using PyIR, a Python wrapper for IgBLAST v1.9, with IMGT germline references. Reads were filtered out if the reads had weak V/J assignments (E-value above 1e-6), no CDR3, stop codons, out-of-frame junctions, or ambiguous translated residues. V3J clonotypes were defined by identical inferred V gene, J gene, and CDR3 amino acid sequence. Percentage overlap between repertoires was computed as shared unique clonotypes divided by the size of the smaller repertoire. Repertoire richness was assessed with RTK rarefaction, the Chao1 estimator, and Recon v2.1 estimates of unobserved clonotypes. OLGA was used to compute generation probabilities for all TCRbeta clonotypes that the gDNA method yielded from a handful of donors. The source is immuneACCESS, and TCRdb retained only in-frame sequences with V and J called. Part of the clones is not carried over; for the studies checked, unresolved V genes explain less than half of this, and the remainder is unexplained. The V and J calls and clone size were taken over from that table, and D and trimming were inferred from the DNA. The sample includes some 2,400,000 clones, with about 94% observed a single time. The biggest ten clones account for approximately 0.13% of the sample.

The rearranged chain carries TRBV7-9 and TRBJ1-2, and perhaps TRBD1 as D gene, on 5 matching bases. Source material: naive CD4+ T cells sorted from blood. Reading the label with the study, this specimen's cell subset or site is: CD45RA+ positively selected. The TCR was taken from a man aged 18 to 35 in good health. The CDR3 reads as follows: CASSRLLGRVDKVGGYTF. The bases are TGTGCCAGCAGCCGTCTATTGGGCAGGGTTGACAAAGTGGGTGGCTACACCTTC.